The present entry profiles one T cell receptor beta chain with its context. CDR3 length: 15 residues. V shed 7 bases and J 2 bases; nucleotides not matched to a gene: 9. Looked up from germline, CDR1 is MNHNS and CDR2 is SASEGT. These data originate in a study of OX40 agonist ivuxolimab in advanced cancers. This table comes from immunoSEQ multiplex PCR, and its TCRdb copy is limited to in-frame clones, with some not included. The table includes tens of thousands of clones, 93% detected once. The specimen was CD4+ or CD8+ T cells sorted from blood, collected in a trial of the OX40 agonist ivuxolimab. The sequence derives from an adult with an advanced solid tumor such as melanoma, head and neck, liver or kidney cancer. This chain links TRBV6-1 with TRBJ2-7; 9 positions agree with TRBD1. CDR3 bases: TGTGCCAGCAATCTCGGGACAGGGCGCCCCTACGAGCAGTACTTC. The encoded protein is CASNLGTGRPYEQYF.